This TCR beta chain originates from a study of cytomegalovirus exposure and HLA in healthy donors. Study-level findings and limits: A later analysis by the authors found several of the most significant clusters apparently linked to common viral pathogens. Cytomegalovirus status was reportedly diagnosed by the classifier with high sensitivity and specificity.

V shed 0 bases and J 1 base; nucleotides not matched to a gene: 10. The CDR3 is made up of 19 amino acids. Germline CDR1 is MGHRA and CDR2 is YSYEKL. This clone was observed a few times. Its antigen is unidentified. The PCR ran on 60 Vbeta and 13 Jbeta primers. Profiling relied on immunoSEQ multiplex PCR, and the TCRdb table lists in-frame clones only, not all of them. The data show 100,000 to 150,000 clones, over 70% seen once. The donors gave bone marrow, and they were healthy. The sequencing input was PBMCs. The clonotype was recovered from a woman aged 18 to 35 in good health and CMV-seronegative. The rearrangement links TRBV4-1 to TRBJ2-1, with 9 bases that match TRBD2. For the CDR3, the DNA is TGCGCCAGCAGCCAAGAGACAAGCGGGAGGTTGCGTTCCTACAATGAGCAGTTCTTC. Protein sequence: CASSQETSGRLRSYNEQFF.